What follows are 28 T cell receptor beta chains derived from one specimen sequenced in a study of response to subunit inactivated influenza vaccine. Each CDR3 protein is one row after TCRdb ran MiXCR on the RT-PCR reads. The table includes about 500,000 distinct CDR3 sequences, less than 7.5% detected once. Sequences were derived from PBMCs from blood, sampled roughly 24 months after vaccination. The receptors derive from a man aged 50 to 75 who received an inactivated influenza vaccine.

The rearrangement joins TRBV4-3 to TRBJ2-4; D is perhaps TRBD2 (6 bases). Germline CDR1 LGHNA, CDR2 YSLEER. There are 16 residues in the CDR3. The V gene lost 3 bases and the J gene lost 0 bases, with 12 bases spanning the gap. DNA for the CDR3: TGCGCCAGCAGCCACGACGCGGGGCTAGCCAAAAACATTCAGTACTTC. It codes for CASSHDAGLAKNIQYF.

This chain uses TRBV20-1 with TRBJ2-7; TRBD2 agrees at 8 bases. With 5 bases clipped from V and 0 bases from J, the junction kept 6 bases outside the gene matches. Germline CDR1 DFQATT, CDR2 SNEGSKA (reference sequence). The CDR3 runs 14 residues. The CDR3 region is CSAPVSGVSYEQYF. The CDR3 nucleotides read TGCAGTGCTCCAGTTAGCGGGGTCTCCTACGAGCAGTACTTC.

This clonotype was recorded at least ten times. The chain joins TRBV2 to TRBJ2-3; D gene unclear. Trimming left V 4 bases short and J 0 bases short, with 8 bases between. CDR1 is SNHLY and CDR2 is FYNNEI in the germline V gene. This CDR3 region has 14 residues. In DNA form, the CDR3 reads TGTGCCAGCAGTGGGGTGGCTAGCACAGATACGCAGTATTTT. Its translation is CASSGVASTDTQYF.

The chain has TRBV7-3 and TRBJ2-2, with D possibly called TRBD1 or TRBD2 (5 bases each). Trimming removed 2 bases at V and 0 bases at J, with 13 bases between. The length of the CDR3 is 17 residues. CDR1 is SGHTA and CDR2 is FQGTGA in the germline V gene. For the CDR3, the DNA is TGTGCCAGCAGCTTAGGGGGTGCCACCTCGAACACCGGGGAGCTGTTTTTT. It yields the protein CASSLGGATSNTGELFF. The full variable domain, rest sourced from reference TRBV7-3 and TRBJ2-2, is GAGVSQTPSNKVTEKGKYVELRCDPISGHTALYWYRQSLGQGPEFLIYFQGTGAADDSGLPNDRFFAVRPEGSVSTLKIQRTERGDSAVYLCASSLGGATSNTGELFFGEGSRLTVL.

This clonotype was recorded many times. The DNA for the CDR3 is TGTGCCAGCAGCTGGGGGACAGGGAAGTTAGAGCAGTACTTC. The encoded protein is CASSWGTGKLEQYF. V usage is TRBV5-4 and J usage is TRBJ2-7, with 9 nucleotides matching TRBD1. The CDR3 contains 14 residues. Germline lookup yields CDR1 SGHNT and CDR2 YYREEE (reference sequence). Trimming cost V 3 bases and J 7 bases; bases outside gene matches: 8.

J is TRBJ2-2 and V is TRBV18; no definite D call. Germline lookup yields CDR1 KGHSH and CDR2 LQKENI. V lost 3 bases and J lost 3, with 14 bases in between. There are 16 residues in the CDR3. The CDR3 spells CASSPRVATDTGELFF. The CDR3, as DNA: TGTGCCAGCTCACCCCGAGTTGCGACGGACACCGGGGAGCTGTTTTTT.

This clonotype was found a few times. The chain couples TRBV7-2 to TRBJ1-2; D perhaps matches TRBD1 (6 bases). Trimming removed 1 base at V and 4 bases at J, with 10 bases between. CDR1 and CDR2 (germline): SGHTA, FQGNSA. The length of the CDR3 is 14 residues. In DNA form, the CDR3 reads TGTGCCAGCAGCTTAGGACCACAGGGCTATGGCTACACCTTC. Translating gives CASSLGPQGYGYTF.

This chain uses TRBV19 with TRBJ2-1; D is unresolved. The V end was cut by 8 bases, the J end by 5 bases, with 10 bases between. Germline V gene sequence: CDR1 LNHDA, CDR2 SQIVND (reference sequence). This CDR3 is 12 amino acids long. CDR3 DNA: TGTGCCAGTGGAAGCGCCCACAATGAGCAGTTCTTC. This translates into CASGSAHNEQFF.

The gene calls are TRBV6-1 and TRBJ1-6; possible D gene TRBD1, 5 bases. CDR1 is MNHNS and CDR2 is SASEGT in the germline V gene. V lost 6 bases and J lost 7, with 19 bases in between. This CDR3 contains 16 residues. The CDR3 loop is CASSLSGQGRNSPLHF. The CDR3 DNA reads TGTGCCAGCAGCCTTTCGGGGCAGGGACGGAATTCACCCCTCCACTTT.

This clonotype has ten or more counts. This chain joins TRBV10-3 and TRBJ2-7, with 7 bases identical to TRBD2. The CDR3 consists of 12 residues. The germline gives CDR1 ENHRY, CDR2 SYGVKD. V was clipped by 6 bases and J by 7 bases; unmatched bases: 6. The DNA for the CDR3 is TGTGCCATCAGGGGGGGGTCGGGAGAGCAGTACTTC. Translated: CAIRGGSGEQYF.

The V and J genes are TRBV11-2 and TRBJ2-7; D might be TRBD1 (6 bases). V dropped 11 bases and J dropped 2 bases, with 19 bases sitting between them. This CDR3 contains 14 residues. Germline-derived CDR1 and CDR2 are SGHAT and FQNNGV. The CDR3 region has the DNA TGTGCCGGTTCTAGAACAGGGCCTGCCTACGAGCAGTACTTC. Amino acids: CAGSRTGPAYEQYF.

This clonotype was detected ten times or more. The chain couples TRBV5-6 to TRBJ2-5, with TRBD1 matching over 7 bases. CDR3 size: 14 residues. Unmatched junction bases numbered 4, after V lost 4 bases and J lost 1 base. Germline lookup yields CDR1 SGHDT and CDR2 YYEEEE. The CDR3 sequence: CASSQTGSQETQYF. The CDR3 nucleotides are TGTGCCAGCAGCCAGACAGGGTCCCAAGAGACCCAGTACTTC. Using reference TRBV5-6 and TRBJ2-5 for the parts outside the CDR3, the full variable domain is DAGVTQSPTHLIKTRGQQVTLRCSPKSGHDTVSWYQQALGQGPQFIFQYYEEEERQRGNFPDRFSGHQFPNYSSELNVNALLLGDSALYLCASSQTGSQETQYFGPGTRLLVL.

V and J are TRBV25-1 and TRBJ1-2; D uncertain. There are 14 residues in the CDR3. V was clipped by 3 bases and J by 4 bases, with 12 bases between them. Per germline, CDR1 MGHDK and CDR2 SYGVNS. The DNA for the CDR3 is TGTGCCAGCAGTGACCTGAGGACCAGCTATGGCTACACCTTC. This gives the protein CASSDLRTSYGYTF.

This clonotype was seen at least ten times. The chain uses TRBV7-2 and TRBJ2-7, with D possibly matching TRBD2 (5 bases). There are 11 residues in the CDR3. Germline CDR1 reads SGHTA; CDR2 reads FQGNSA. Trimming stripped 5 bases from V and 3 bases from J, with 5 bases between. CDR3 amino acids: CASSRDYEQYF. The CDR3 DNA reads TGTGCCAGCAGCCGGGACTACGAGCAGTACTTC. Drawing the rest from reference TRBV7-2 and TRBJ2-7, the complete variable domain is GAGVSQSPSNKVTEKGKDVELRCDPISGHTALYWYRQSLGQGLEFLIYFQGNSAPDKSGLPSDRFSAERTGGSVSTLTIQRTQQEDSAVYLCASSRDYEQYFGPGTRLTVT.

This clonotype has a handful of counts. This sequence joins TRBV20-1 and TRBJ2-4; maybe TRBD1 (5 bases). This CDR3 comprises 17 residues. Trimming shortened V by 3 bases and J by 0 bases, and 18 bases separated the two germline ends. Per germline, CDR1 DFQATT and CDR2 SNEGSKA (reference sequence). The CDR3 is CSARGLEPELAKNIQYF. The CDR3 coding sequence is TGCAGTGCTAGGGGGCTCGAACCAGAATTAGCCAAAAACATTCAGTACTTC.

V gene TRBV6-2 or TRBV6-3 combines with J gene TRBJ2-7; possible D gene TRBD2, 5 bases. Germline values: CDR1 MNHEY, CDR2 SVGEGT. The CDR3 is 14 residues long. Trimming removed 7 bases from V and 7 bases from J, with 20 bases in between. The CDR3 loop reads CASNKRTGRGEQYF. DNA of the CDR3: TGTGCCAGCAATAAAAGGACGGGCCGGGGAGAGCAGTACTTC.

V gene TRBV10-3 combines with J gene TRBJ2-2; 10 nucleotides line up with TRBD1. Per germline, CDR1 ENHRY and CDR2 SYGVKD. This CDR3 is 17 amino acids long. V lost 2 bases to trimming and J lost 1 base; unmatched junction nucleotides: 4. The CDR3 DNA reads as TGTGCCATCAGTGAGAACGACAGGGGGCTGAACACCGGGGAGCTGTTTTTT. This encodes CAISENDRGLNTGELFF.

This clonotype appeared a few times. The chain links TRBV5-1 to TRBJ2-1; 7 nucleotides align to TRBD1. The ends lost 4 bases at V and 6 bases at J; junction bases unmatched: 10. This CDR3 contains 15 residues. CDR1 SGHRS and CDR2 YFSETQ come from the germline V gene. The CDR3 bases are TGCGCCAGCAGCCCAGACAGGGTGAGACGCAATGAGCAGTTCTTC. Translation: CASSPDRVRRNEQFF.

This clonotype was seen at least ten times. The chain carries TRBV5-6 and TRBJ2-2; D might be TRBD1 or TRBD2, each matching 5 bases. The germline CDR1 and CDR2 sequences are SGHDT and YYEEEE. The CDR3 has 15 residues. V lost 2 bases and J 1 base, leaving 9 bases between the germline ends. CDR3 sequence: CASSFVGENTGELFF. CDR3 sequence (DNA): TGTGCCAGCAGCTTTGTGGGGGAGAACACCGGGGAGCTGTTTTTT.

This clonotype was counted many times. This chain uses TRBV20-1 with TRBJ2-7; D remains ambiguous. The CDR3 length is 13 residues. Germline V gene sequence: CDR1 DFQATT, CDR2 SNEGSKA (reference sequence). Trimming left V 4 bases short and J 0 bases short, with 10 bases between. DNA of the CDR3: TGCAGTGCTAAGGGCCCGAGCTCCTACGAGCAGTACTTC. Its protein product is CSAKGPSSYEQYF.

The sample holds a few counts of this clonotype. The V and J genes are TRBV7-2 and TRBJ2-3, with 9 bases that match TRBD2. Germline CDR1 SGHTA, CDR2 FQGNSA. Germline trimming cut 1 base from V and 14 bases from J; bases unmatched to any gene: 10. The CDR3 is made up of 14 amino acids. CDR3 DNA sequence: TGTGCCAGCAGCTTAGTCGGGCGGGGGGGTCGAAGGTATTTT. Translated, it gives CASSLVGRGGRRYF.

The rearrangement uses TRBV24-1 and TRBJ2-5; 13 bases align to TRBD2. The CDR3 runs to 16 residues. Germline V gives CDR1 KGHDR, CDR2 SFDVKD. The ends lost 7 bases at V and 4 bases at J; junction bases unmatched: 8. CDR3 sequence: CATSSTGLAGRETQYF. The CDR3 bases are TGTGCCACCAGCAGTACGGGACTAGCGGGACGAGAGACCCAGTACTTC.

This clonotype was seen more than once but under ten times. The chain uses TRBV15 and TRBJ2-7, with TRBD1 matching 9 bases. The CDR3 is 15 residues long. Per the germline V gene, CDR1 is LNHNV and CDR2 is YYDKDF (reference sequence). J lost 6 bases, V lost 3 bases, and 9 bases had no gene match. As DNA, the CDR3 is TGTGCCACCAGCAGTGATTGGACAGGGGAGGGCGAGCAGTACTTC. Encoded protein: CATSSDWTGEGEQYF.

This clonotype has at least ten counts. The gene calls are TRBV12-3 or TRBV12-4 and TRBJ1-4; D not certain. This CDR3 has 14 amino acids. Trimming took off 7 bases at V and 4 bases at J, with 13 bases between the two ends. The CDR3 here is CASTLGNSNEKLFF. The CDR3 nucleotides are TGTGCCAGCACCTTGGGCAATAGTAATGAAAAACTGTTTTTT.

Many counts were recorded for this clonotype. This chain connects TRBV27 to TRBJ1-2; D is uncertain. With 5 bases removed from V and 0 bases from J, the gap between germline ends came to 10 bases. The CDR3 is 14 residues long. Germline CDR1 reads MNHEY; CDR2 reads SMNVEV (reference sequence). CDR3 in amino acids: CASSPYNTNYGYTF. CDR3 DNA: TGTGCCAGCAGTCCTTATAACACTAACTATGGCTACACCTTC.

J is TRBJ2-6 and V is TRBV28; 8 nucleotides align to TRBD1. Germline V CDR1 and CDR2: MDHEN, SYDVKM. The CDR3 loop spans 17 amino acids. V lost 4 bases and J lost 0; bases outside the gene matches: 5. This chain's CDR3 is CASSSGTGVSGANVLTF. DNA of the CDR3: TGTGCCAGCAGTTCCGGGACAGGAGTCTCTGGGGCCAACGTCCTGACTTTC.

This clonotype was picked up a small number of times. V gene TRBV6-1 combines with J gene TRBJ2-1; 7 nucleotides align to TRBD1. CDR1 and CDR2 from the germline V gene are MNHNS and SASEGT. The CDR3 has 16 amino acids. Trimming cost V 10 bases and J 5 bases; bases outside gene matches: 17. The CDR3 is CAISPARGQKHNEQFF. The CDR3 coding sequence is TGTGCCATCTCCCCCGCCCGGGGACAGAAACACAATGAGCAGTTCTTC.

Comments on this clonotype: A read error may account for a junction end that differs from germline. The chain combines TRBV10-3 with TRBJ2-1, with D uncertain. The CDR3 loop spans 13 amino acids. From germline, CDR1 is ENHRY and CDR2 SYGVKD. The DNA of the CDR3 is TGTGCCATCAGGCGTCTTGACTCGTCTGAGCGGTTCTTC. Protein: CAIRRLDSSERFF.